Following are 10 T cell receptor beta chains from one sample sequenced in a study of T cell repertoires in cytomegalovirus infection. TCRdb reprocessed the reads with MiXCR, giving one entry per CDR3 protein. The table has some 920,000 distinct CDR3 sequences, 30% to 40% seen once; the top ten hold around 15%. Their cognate antigens are unknown. Material: cultured CD8+ T cells from PBMCs, obtained from culture after CMV antigen stimulation. Receptor source: a human donor in good health (CMV status not recorded). Some clones in this sample may be carry-over from other donors' samples.

This clonotype has just a few counts. The chain combines TRBV6-2 or TRBV6-3 with TRBJ1-2; perhaps TRBD1 as D (5 bases). The germline CDR1 and CDR2 sequences are MNHEY and SVGEGT. The CDR3 is 13 residues long. V dropped 2 bases and J dropped 8 bases, with 12 bases sitting between them. CDR3 sequence reads: CASSYGEGRGYTF. In nucleotides, the CDR3 is TGTGCCAGCAGTTACGGAGAGGGACGGGGCTACACCTTC.

The V and J genes are TRBV6-1 and TRBJ2-7; D gene uncertain. The CDR3 runs 16 residues. Germline V CDR1 and CDR2: MNHNS, SASEGT. The V end was cut by 2 bases, the J end by 1 base, with 15 bases between. CDR3 nucleotides: TGTGCCAGCAGTGAAATGGGTTGGTCGGTATCCTACGAGCAGTACTTC. Translated, it gives CASSEMGWSVSYEQYF.

In this sample, this clonotype turned up a few times. The chain carries TRBV7-3 and TRBJ1-1, with 7 bases that match TRBD1. The germline V gene encodes CDR1 SGHTA and CDR2 FQGTGA. The J segment lost 1 base and the V segment lost 0 bases, leaving 2 bases of the junction unmatched. CDR3 size: 15 residues. CDR3 residues: CASSLTGGWNTEAFF. CDR3 in DNA: TGTGCCAGCAGCTTAACAGGGGGCTGGAACACTGAAGCTTTCTTT.

This clonotype was picked up a small number of times. This chain links TRBV12-3 or TRBV12-4 with TRBJ1-1, with D possibly TRBD1 on 5 matching bases. Trimming removed 8 bases from V and 4 bases from J, with 17 bases in between. This CDR3 has 14 residues. CDR3 residues: CASVTRDLGTEAFF. Here the CDR3 DNA reads TGTGCCAGCGTAACCCGGGACCTGGGCACTGAAGCTTTCTTT.

The chain links TRBV6-2 or TRBV6-3 to TRBJ2-7, with D perhaps TRBD1 (5 bases). CDR3 length: 14 amino acids. Trimming removed 2 bases from V and 3 bases from J, with 11 bases in between. Per the germline V gene, CDR1 is MNHEY and CDR2 is SVGEGT. CDR3 in amino acids: CASSYQGSFYEQYV. CDR3 coding DNA: TGTGCCAGCAGTTACCAGGGTTCGTTCTACGAGCAGTACGTC.

This clonotype was recorded only once. The J gene is TRBJ2-3, the V gene TRBV4-2; D is ambiguous. Trimming stripped 2 bases from V and 3 bases from J, with 15 bases between. Germline-derived CDR1 and CDR2 are LGHNA and YNFKEQ. The CDR3 runs 16 residues. The CDR3 here is CASSQSRPRYTDTQYF. CDR3 DNA: TGTGCCAGCAGCCAATCCAGACCTCGTTATACAGATACGCAGTATTTT.

This clonotype was counted a single time. The chain employs TRBV29-1 and TRBJ2-1; the D gene is possibly TRBD2 (6 bases). Per germline, CDR1 SQVTM and CDR2 ANQGSEA. V dropped 5 bases and J dropped 0 bases, with 14 bases sitting between them. The CDR3 has 15 residues. The CDR3, as DNA: TGCAGCGTTCTGGGCGGGGAGAGCTCCTACAATGAGCAGTTCTTC. Translating it yields CSVLGGESSYNEQFF.

Many counts were recorded for this clonotype. The chain recombines TRBV12-3 or TRBV12-4 with TRBJ2-5, with D possibly being TRBD1 (5 bases). The V end was cut by 6 bases, the J end by 3 bases, with 8 bases between. The CDR3 is made up of 12 amino acids. In nucleotides, the CDR3 is TGTGCCAGCAGGGGGCCGGAAGAGACCCAGTACTTC. This gives the protein CASRGPEETQYF.

The rearrangement links TRBV12-3 or TRBV12-4 to TRBJ2-3; 11 bases map to TRBD2. Losses at the gene ends were 7 bases for V and 4 bases for J; bases not matched to a gene: 19. The CDR3 has 19 residues. CDR3 protein: CASTLWVVAGGPGSDTQYF. CDR3 coding DNA: TGTGCCAGCACCCTTTGGGTAGTAGCGGGGGGGCCTGGGTCAGATACGCAGTATTTT.

There are a few counts of this clonotype. The chain is built from TRBV7-6 and TRBJ1-1; D perhaps matches TRBD1 (5 bases). CDR1 and CDR2 (germline): SGHVS, FNYEAQ. The V end lost 5 bases, the J end lost 7 bases, and 8 bases lay between the germline ends. The CDR3 length is 11 residues. CDR3 amino acids: CASSDSREAFF. The CDR3 DNA reads as TGTGCCAGCAGCGACAGTCGTGAAGCTTTCTTT.